One TCR beta chain is described in this entry. The antigen remains unidentified. These data originate in a study of graft-versus-host responses after intestinal transplantation. Study details: Recipients got multivisceral, liver-intestinal, or isolated intestinal transplants. All recipients were given anti-thymocyte globulin induction, and tacrolimus and steroids were then administered for around three years.

Sequenced by immunoSEQ multiplex PCR; TCRdb stores in-frame clones only, minus some. The sample lists some 44,000 clones; over 85% were seen once. Findings and limits, study-wide: Researchers found GvH clones in recipient marrow, and some showed up first in ileum or blood. Early post-transplant HvG declines tracked with peak circulating GvH clone levels.

The sequence was obtained from a human patient who received an intestinal transplant, so some T cells may come from the graft donor. The material sequenced was PBMCs, taken more than 310 days after intestinal transplant.

The CDR3 DNA reads as TGTGCCAGCAGGGTGGGACGGCAGGGGACCTACGAGCAGTACTTC. Translated: CASRVGRQGTYEQYF. This rearrangement joins TRBV6-5 to TRBJ2-7, with D possibly being TRBD1 (6 bases). Germline V gene data show CDR1 as MNHEY and CDR2 as SVGAGI. This CDR3 has 15 amino acids. V was trimmed by 6 bases and J by 2 bases, leaving 17 bases between them.